The 26 T cell receptor beta chains in this list originate from one sample, sequenced in a study of blood T cells in healthy people across ages. Combining a sample-barcoded 5' primer with a J-beta primer mix, a second PCR ran for roughly 6 to 12 cycles. TCRdb independently ran MiXCR on the 5' RACE reads; one entry per CDR3 protein. This table has 700,000 to 900,000 distinct CDR3 sequences, 40% to 65% appearing once. The sequencing input was blood. These receptors were obtained from an elderly man in good health.

The chain has TRBV11-3 and TRBJ2-1, with 11 positions matching TRBD1. Trimming at V came to 5 bases and at J to 8 bases, leaving 14 bases not matched to a gene. The CDR3 is 17 amino acids. Germline V CDR1 and CDR2: SGHNT, YENEEA. The CDR3 nucleotides read TGTGCCAGCAGCCCTAGGGGAACGGGACAGGGGGGGGATGAGCAGTTCTTC. Protein product: CASSPRGTGQGGDEQFF.

The chain carries TRBV6-5 and TRBJ2-7, with TRBD1 identical over 8 bases. This CDR3 contains 13 residues. V lost 5 bases to trimming and J lost 7 bases; unmatched junction nucleotides: 7. Germline assignment: CDR1 MNHEY and CDR2 SVGAGI. The CDR3 loop is CASSVVRGLEQYF. The CDR3 DNA follows: TGTGCCAGCAGTGTCGTCAGGGGGCTTGAGCAGTACTTC.

The V gene is TRBV27, the J gene TRBJ2-5; 9 bases are a match to TRBD2. The CDR3 is 13 amino acids. Losses at the gene ends were 6 bases for V and 3 bases for J; bases not matched to a gene: 2. In germline, CDR1 is MNHEY, CDR2 SMNVEV (reference sequence). The CDR3 nucleotides are TGTGCCAGCAGGGCGGGGGGGGAAGAGACCCAGTACTTC. It specifies CASRAGGEETQYF.

The chain couples TRBV5-1 to TRBJ2-3; 10 positions match TRBD2. With V trimmed by 4 bases and J by 1 base, 15 bases remained unmatched. The CDR3 runs to 19 residues. Germline V gene lookup returns CDR1 SGHRS and CDR2 YFSETQ. The CDR3 DNA follows: TGCGCCAGCAGCCTGCAGGCTAGCGGGAGATCGTCGGGCACAGATACGCAGTATTTT. Amino acid sequence: CASSLQASGRSSGTDTQYF.

This CDR3 is CASSLHGQGQETQYF. The CDR3 DNA is TGTGCCAGCAGCCTTCACGGACAGGGCCAAGAGACCCAGTACTTC. The V gene is TRBV7-9, the J gene TRBJ2-5; 8 bases line up with TRBD1. Unmatched junction bases numbered 6, after V lost 5 bases and J lost 1 base. The germline CDR1 and CDR2 sequences are SEHNR and FQNEAQ (reference sequence). The CDR3 length is 15 residues. The complete variable domain, with remaining parts taken from reference TRBV7-9 and TRBJ2-5, reads DTGVSQNPRHKITKRGQNVTFRCDPISEHNRLYWYRQTLGQGPEFLTYFQNEAQLEKSRLLSDRFSAERPKGSFSTLEIQRTEQGDSAMYLCASSLHGQGQETQYFGPGTRLLVL.

The J gene is TRBJ2-1, the V gene TRBV6-6; D might be TRBD1 (6 bases). CDR3 length: 13 amino acids. Trimming shortened V by 8 bases and J by 1 base, and 9 bases separated the two germline ends. Germline CDR1 is MNHNY and CDR2 is SVGAGI (reference sequence). The CDR3 region is CASGRGSYNEQFF. CDR3 sequence (DNA): TGTGCCAGCGGAAGGGGGTCCTACAATGAGCAGTTCTTC.

The sample holds many counts of this clonotype. This chain's CDR3 is CASTPGVAGYEQYF. CDR3 in DNA: TGTGCCAGTACGCCCGGGGTAGCGGGCTACGAGCAGTACTTC. The chain uses TRBV7-2 and TRBJ2-7, with 7 nucleotides matching TRBD2. The CDR3 loop spans 14 amino acids. CDR1 is SGHTA and CDR2 is FQGNSA in the germline V gene. Trimming took 9 bases from V and 3 from J; bases not matched to a gene: 11.

V is TRBV29-1 and J is TRBJ2-7; the match to TRBD2 covers 8 bases. Losses at the gene ends were 8 bases for V and 3 bases for J; bases not matched to a gene: 12. This CDR3 contains 14 residues. Per germline, CDR1 SQVTM and CDR2 ANQGSEA. CDR3 coding DNA: TGCAGCTTCCTGCCGGCCAGCGGGAGCTACGAGCAGTACTTC. Its translation is CSFLPASGSYEQYF.

V usage is TRBV28 and J usage is TRBJ1-1; no clear D gene. The CDR3 length is 15 residues. Germline assignment: CDR1 MDHEN and CDR2 SYDVKM. The ends were cut back, 6 bases at V and 3 bases at J, with 17 bases in the middle. The CDR3 DNA is TGTGCCAGCAGGCCCGCCTCAGTCGGGGACACTGAAGCTTTCTTT. Residues: CASRPASVGDTEAFF.

The chain combines TRBV25-1 with TRBJ1-4; possibly TRBD1 for D (6 bases). Trimming cost V 6 bases and J 7 bases, with 24 bases left between them. Germline-derived CDR1 and CDR2 are MGHDK and SYGVNS. The CDR3 loop spans 17 amino acids. CDR3 amino acids: CASSPTGGGGRREKLFF. In DNA form, the CDR3 reads TGTGCCAGCAGCCCGACAGGTGGGGGGGGTAGACGTGAAAAACTGTTTTTT.

The chain employs TRBV28 and TRBJ1-6; no definite D call. Trimming removed 5 bases at V and 9 bases at J, with 5 bases between. The CDR3 spans 11 residues. Germline-derived CDR1 and CDR2 are MDHEN and SYDVKM. The CDR3 bases are TGTGCCAGCAGTGACCCTTCACCCCTCCACTTT. It specifies CASSDPSPLHF.

The chain employs TRBV12-3 or TRBV12-4 and TRBJ1-2; D is unclear. The CDR3 spans 11 residues. Between the trimmed V and J ends, which lost 3 bases and 7 bases, there was a span of 6 bases. The CDR3 reads CASSFWRGYTF. The CDR3 bases are TGTGCCAGCAGTTTTTGGCGTGGCTACACCTTC.

V is TRBV10-3 and J is TRBJ2-7, with 8 bases fitting TRBD2. V shed 7 bases, J shed 7 bases, and the junction held 12 bases outside the gene matches. The CDR3 runs 14 residues. The germline CDR1 and CDR2 sequences are ENHRY and SYGVKD. As DNA, the CDR3 is TGTGCCATCACCTATAGCGGGGACTTACGAGAGCAGTACTTC. Protein sequence: CAITYSGDLREQYF.

The chain is built from TRBV29-1 and TRBJ1-5, with a tentative D call TRBD1 (5 bases). V was cut by 6 bases and J by 4 bases, with 10 bases left in between. Germline lookup yields CDR1 SQVTM and CDR2 ANQGSEA. This CDR3 spans 12 amino acids. CDR3 sequence (DNA): TGCAGCGTGCGGGCAGGGAATCAGCCCCAGCATTTT. Encoded protein: CSVRAGNQPQHF.

Comments on this clonotype: Mismatch with germline at one junction end may stem from a read error. This chain joins TRBV10-3 and TRBJ2-7, with a weak D call TRBD2 (6 bases). This CDR3 region has 11 residues. Germline V gene lookup returns CDR1 ENHRY and CDR2 SYGVKD. The CDR3 protein is CATGGAYGQYF. The CDR3 bases are TGTGCCACCGGCGGGGCCTACGGGCAGTACTTC.

As for this clonotype: A read error may explain this, as a much larger clone is one base away. The CDR3 DNA reads TGTGCCAGCAGCTCCGGGACAGGGACCTACGAGCAGAACTTC. It encodes CASSSGTGTYEQNF. V gene TRBV13 combines with J gene TRBJ2-7; 9 bases line up with TRBD1. The CDR3 covers 14 residues. The germline CDR1 and CDR2 sequences are PRHDT and FYEKMQ (reference sequence).

The chain carries TRBV5-1 and TRBJ1-1; D is possibly TRBD1 (5 bases). The CDR3 has 15 residues. The germline V gene encodes CDR1 SGHRS and CDR2 YFSETQ. Trimming cost V 4 bases and J 6 bases, with 19 bases left between them. The CDR3 is CASSPSGGIGSEAFF. CDR3 bases: TGCGCCAGCAGCCCCAGCGGGGGGATAGGATCTGAAGCTTTCTTT.

The chain combines TRBV2 with TRBJ1-1; no clear D gene. This CDR3 has 12 residues. V dropped 4 bases and J dropped 1 base, with 4 bases sitting between them. Germline V gene data show CDR1 as SNHLY and CDR2 as FYNNEI. CDR3 DNA sequence: TGTGCCAGCAGTGTGAGGAACACTGAAGCTTTCTTT. Translated: CASSVRNTEAFF.

On this clonotype: A read error may be the cause here, since a much bigger clone is one base away. This chain uses TRBV20-1 with TRBJ1-4; D gene uncertain. Trimming left V 6 bases short and J 0 bases short, with 17 bases between. CDR3 length equals 16 residues. Germline V gene sequence: CDR1 DFQATT, CDR2 SNEGSKA (reference sequence). The CDR3 sequence: CSAPGWEASTNEKLFF. The CDR3 coding sequence is TGCAGTGCCCCTGGGTGGGAAGCCTCAACTAATGAAAAACTGTTTTTT.

The chain couples TRBV5-1 to TRBJ1-2; TRBD1 agrees at 8 bases. Germline CDR1 SGHRS, CDR2 YFSETQ. The trim removed 4 bases at V and 4 bases at J, leaving 9 bases unmatched. This CDR3 region has 15 residues. DNA of the CDR3: TGCGCCAGCAGCCCGACAGGGGAAGTCACCTATGGCTACACCTTC. Protein: CASSPTGEVTYGYTF.

The gene calls are TRBV12-3 or TRBV12-4 and TRBJ2-7; 12 bases align to TRBD2. The CDR3 is made up of 16 amino acids. V shed 5 bases and J 0 bases; nucleotides not matched to a gene: 5. The CDR3 DNA reads as TGTGCCAGCAGTAAGGGACTAGCGGGCGCCTCCTACGAGCAGTACTTC. It specifies CASSKGLAGASYEQYF.

In its sample, this clonotype was seen once. The CDR3 loop reads CSAPKASGSHEQYF. The CDR3 DNA sequence: TGCAGTGCTCCGAAGGCTAGCGGGAGCCACGAGCAGTACTTC. V is TRBV20-1 and J is TRBJ2-1, with 10 bases lining up with TRBD2. The J call could be wrong; TRBJ2-7 is a better fit for the DNA end. The CDR3 sequence is 14 residues long. The germline V gene encodes CDR1 DFQATT and CDR2 SNEGSKA (reference sequence).

Only a few counts were recorded for this clonotype. The chain combines TRBV11-2 with TRBJ2-1; 7 positions agree with TRBD1. The trim removed 3 bases at V and 7 bases at J, leaving 6 bases unmatched. The CDR3 runs 14 residues. Per the germline V gene, CDR1 is SGHAT and CDR2 is FQNNGV. The CDR3 sequence is CASSFNRGVNEQFF. DNA for the CDR3: TGTGCCAGCAGCTTCAACAGGGGTGTAAATGAGCAGTTCTTC. Full variable domain (missing parts from reference TRBV11-2 and TRBJ2-1): EAGVAQSPRYKIIEKRQSVAFWCNPISGHATLYWYQQILGQGPKLLIQFQNNGVVDDSQLPKDRFSAERLKGVDSTLKIQPAKLEDSAVYLCASSFNRGVNEQFFGPGTRLTVL.

This chain links TRBV5-1 with TRBJ1-1; D perhaps matches TRBD1 (6 bases). The CDR3 covers 15 residues. Germline V gene lookup returns CDR1 SGHRS and CDR2 YFSETQ. V was shortened by 0 bases and J by 0 bases, with 9 bases between the two germline ends. This CDR3 is CASSLAGQMNTEAFF. The CDR3 region has the DNA TGCGCCAGCAGCTTGGCCGGACAGATGAACACTGAAGCTTTCTTT.

This clonotype has more than one count but fewer than ten. This sequence joins TRBV2 and TRBJ2-4; D unresolved. The germline gives CDR1 SNHLY, CDR2 FYNNEI. The CDR3 extends over 13 amino acids. V was pared by 3 bases and J by 7 bases, with 10 bases between. The CDR3, as DNA: TGTGCCAGCAGTGATGGGGATGTTAACATTCAGTACTTC. Its protein product is CASSDGDVNIQYF. The full variable domain, with the rest looked up from reference TRBV2 and TRBJ2-4, is EPEVTQTPSHQVTQMGQEVILRCVPISNHLYFYWYRQILGQKVEFLVSFYNNEISEKSEIFDDQFSVERPDGSNFTLKIRSTKLEDSAMYFCASSDGDVNIQYFGAGTRLSVL.

The CDR3 is CASSQTGINQPQHF. CDR3 DNA: TGTGCCAGCAGCCAAACAGGGATTAATCAGCCCCAGCATTTT. The rearrangement uses TRBV7-2 and TRBJ1-5; TRBD1 is a possible D gene (6 bases). Between the trimmed V and J ends, which lost 5 bases and 4 bases, there was a span of 12 bases. CDR1 is SGHTA and CDR2 is FQGNSA in the germline V gene. This CDR3 has 14 residues.